This is a list of T cell receptor beta chains from one sample in a study of blood T cells in healthy people across ages. TCRdb processed the 5' RACE reads anew with MiXCR; each CDR3 protein has one entry. In the table there are some 760,000 distinct CDR3 sequences, around 25% of which are singletons. Separately, the same data were catalogued under a study of T cells of mothers and their children.

The sample taken for sequencing was blood. These receptors all stem from a boy under 18 in good health. Both conserved end residues are part of each CDR3. D genes are given only for firm matches. For some rows the clone size is stated as once, few or many, or as a class when expanded; others skip it.

D	V	size	J	DNA	CDR3
TRBD2	TRBV6-6	.	TRBJ2-4	TGTGCCAGCAGTTCCCCCATGTGGGAGGGTCTAGCCAAAAACATTCAGTACTTC	CASSSPMWEGLAKNIQYF
TRBD1	TRBV29-1	few	TRBJ2-7	TGCAGCGTTGAAGATCCTCGGACAGGGAACTACGAGCAGTACTTC	CSVEDPRTGNYEQYF
.	TRBV27	few	TRBJ2-3	TGTGCCAGCAGTTTATTCGAGGGGGCAGATACGCAGTATTTT	CASSLFEGADTQYF
.	TRBV4-2	.	TRBJ2-7	TGTGCCAGCAGCCAAGGACGTGCAGACCACGAGCAGTACTTC	CASSQGRADHEQYF
.	TRBV7-2	few	TRBJ2-1	TGTGCCAGCAGCTTAGCGGGAGGGGGGGATGAGCAGTTCTTC	CASSLAGGGDEQFF
.	TRBV27	.	TRBJ1-1	TGTGCCAGCAGGTTAGGAGGATACACTGAAGCTTTCTTT	CASRLGGYTEAFF
TRBD2	TRBV27	many	TRBJ2-1	TGTGCCAGCAGTGCGGGGGTTGAGCAGTTCTTC	CASSAGVEQFF
TRBD1	TRBV3-1	.	TRBJ1-1	TGTGCCAGCAGAGCGCCCGGGACAGACACTGAAGCTTTCTTT	CASRAPGTDTEAFF
.	TRBV20-1	.	TRBJ2-1	TGCAGTGCTAGAGATCTGGGCAGGGATAACAATGAGCAGTTCTTC	CSARDLGRDNNEQFF
TRBD2	TRBV7-3	.	TRBJ2-2	TGTGCCAGCAGCACCGGGACTACCGAGCTGTTTTTT	CASSTGTTELFF
.	TRBV11-1	few	TRBJ2-1	TGTGCCAGCAGCCCCGAGGGGCGCGAGCAGTTCTTC	CASSPEGREQFF
.	TRBV7-2	.	TRBJ1-6	TGTGCCAGCAGCTTTGTAGCGGACGGACCCCTCCACTTT	CASSFVADGPLHF
TRBD2	TRBV12-3/TRBV12-4	.	TRBJ2-5	TGTGCCAGCAGTTCTTATGGACTAGATCAAGAGACCCAGTACTTC	CASSSYGLDQETQYF
.	TRBV27	few	TRBJ2-7	TGTGCCAGCAGTTCCCTACAGGGCTACGAGCAGTACTTC	CASSSLQGYEQYF
.	TRBV11-3	.	TRBJ1-6	TGTGCCAGCAGCTTAGACCAGTCCCTCCACTTT	CASSLDQSLHF
.	TRBV12-3/TRBV12-4	.	TRBJ1-1	TGTGCCAGCAGTTTTTCGGCTCACGACAGAATGAACACTGAAGCTTTCTTT	CASSFSAHDRMNTEAFF
.	TRBV11-3	.	TRBJ2-1	TGTGCCAGCAGAACAAGAGGGCAGGGTAAAAATGAGCAGTTCTTC	CASRTRGQGKNEQFF
.	TRBV7-2	.	TRBJ2-3	TGTGCCAGCAGCTTCAGGCCCCGGGGAATAGGGTATTTT	CASSFRPRGIGYF
.	TRBV3-1	few	TRBJ1-4	TGTGCCAGCAGCCAAGATCTAGGGCCTGGGGAAAAACTGTTTTTT	CASSQDLGPGEKLFF
.	TRBV4-2	.	TRBJ2-7	TGTGCCAGCAGCCAGATGGGGGAACTTGACGAGCAGTACTTC	CASSQMGELDEQYF
TRBD2	TRBV5-6	.	TRBJ2-5	TGTGCCAGCAGCTTTTCGGGGGGGTCGGGCGAGACCCAGTACTTC	CASSFSGGSGETQYF